Each of the 2 T cell receptor beta chains below was sequenced from the same sample in a study of identical twins. TCRdb re-called the 5' RACE reads through MiXCR, storing one row per CDR3 protein. Of about 790,000 distinct CDR3 sequences in the sample, roughly 20% were seen once. The same specimen was also included in a second study, on T cells expressing NK-cell markers.

Sequences were obtained from PBMCs. Every receptor here comes from a woman in her late teens or twenties in good health.

In its sample, this clonotype was seen a few times. This sequence joins TRBV6-1 and TRBJ2-3; 7 bases map to TRBD1. The CDR3 loop spans 14 amino acids. CDR1 MNHNS and CDR2 SASEGT come from the germline V gene. With 6 bases clipped from V and 4 bases from J, the junction kept 7 bases outside the gene matches. CDR3 sequence reads: CASRPAQGADTQYF. The CDR3 DNA sequence: TGTGCCAGCAGGCCCGCTCAGGGGGCAGATACGCAGTATTTT.

The rearrangement joins TRBV7-9 to TRBJ2-3, with D unclear. The CDR3 is 15 amino acids. From germline, CDR1 is SEHNR and CDR2 FQNEAQ (reference sequence). V was pared by 5 bases and J by 1 base, with 13 bases between. CDR3 nucleotides: TGTGCCAGCAGCGCTTCGGACGTGGGCACAGATACGCAGTATTTT. Protein sequence: CASSASDVGTDTQYF.